This TCR beta chain was captured in a study of blood T cell repertoires in COVID-19. The overall study: Both acute and convalescent COVID-19 samples were obtained from the United States, Italy and Spain. Sources were T cells, B-cell-depleted T cells, or PBMCs; the material itself was cDNA or gDNA.

CDR1 and CDR2 from the germline V gene are SNHLY and FYNNEI. V lost 6 bases to trimming and J lost 8 bases; unmatched junction nucleotides: 10. There are 14 residues in the CDR3. Among Cohort 3 donors, those recovered had two negative PCRs, clearance, or symptom resolution. Profiling relied on immunoSEQ multiplex PCR, and the TCRdb table lists in-frame clones only, not all of them. This table has about 440,000 clones, 90% appearing once. This chain uses TRBV2 with TRBJ2-1; 7 bases match TRBD2. The sequence was obtained from a man in his late teens or twenties who had recovered from COVID-19. The source material was PBMCs or T cells enriched from blood (not recorded which). The DNA for the CDR3 is TGTGCCAGCAGGGGACTGGCGGGAGTTTATGAGCAGTTCTTC. The encoded protein is CASRGLAGVYEQFF.